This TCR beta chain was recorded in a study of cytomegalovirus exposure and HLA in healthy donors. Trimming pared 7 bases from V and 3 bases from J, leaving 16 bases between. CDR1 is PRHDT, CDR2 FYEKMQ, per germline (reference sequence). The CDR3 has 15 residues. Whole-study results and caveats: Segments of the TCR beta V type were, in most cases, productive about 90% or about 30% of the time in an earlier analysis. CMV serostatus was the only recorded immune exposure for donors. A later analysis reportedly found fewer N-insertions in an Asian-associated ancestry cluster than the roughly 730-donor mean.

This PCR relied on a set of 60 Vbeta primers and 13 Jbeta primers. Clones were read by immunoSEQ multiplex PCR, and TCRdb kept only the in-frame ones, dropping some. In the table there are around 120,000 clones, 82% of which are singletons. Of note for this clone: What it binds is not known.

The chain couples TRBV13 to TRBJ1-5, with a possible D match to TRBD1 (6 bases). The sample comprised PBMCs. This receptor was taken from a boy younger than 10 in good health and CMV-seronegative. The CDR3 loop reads CASNSSRTDNQPQHF. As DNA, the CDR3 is TGTGCCAGCAACTCAAGTCGGACAGACAATCAGCCCCAGCATTTT.